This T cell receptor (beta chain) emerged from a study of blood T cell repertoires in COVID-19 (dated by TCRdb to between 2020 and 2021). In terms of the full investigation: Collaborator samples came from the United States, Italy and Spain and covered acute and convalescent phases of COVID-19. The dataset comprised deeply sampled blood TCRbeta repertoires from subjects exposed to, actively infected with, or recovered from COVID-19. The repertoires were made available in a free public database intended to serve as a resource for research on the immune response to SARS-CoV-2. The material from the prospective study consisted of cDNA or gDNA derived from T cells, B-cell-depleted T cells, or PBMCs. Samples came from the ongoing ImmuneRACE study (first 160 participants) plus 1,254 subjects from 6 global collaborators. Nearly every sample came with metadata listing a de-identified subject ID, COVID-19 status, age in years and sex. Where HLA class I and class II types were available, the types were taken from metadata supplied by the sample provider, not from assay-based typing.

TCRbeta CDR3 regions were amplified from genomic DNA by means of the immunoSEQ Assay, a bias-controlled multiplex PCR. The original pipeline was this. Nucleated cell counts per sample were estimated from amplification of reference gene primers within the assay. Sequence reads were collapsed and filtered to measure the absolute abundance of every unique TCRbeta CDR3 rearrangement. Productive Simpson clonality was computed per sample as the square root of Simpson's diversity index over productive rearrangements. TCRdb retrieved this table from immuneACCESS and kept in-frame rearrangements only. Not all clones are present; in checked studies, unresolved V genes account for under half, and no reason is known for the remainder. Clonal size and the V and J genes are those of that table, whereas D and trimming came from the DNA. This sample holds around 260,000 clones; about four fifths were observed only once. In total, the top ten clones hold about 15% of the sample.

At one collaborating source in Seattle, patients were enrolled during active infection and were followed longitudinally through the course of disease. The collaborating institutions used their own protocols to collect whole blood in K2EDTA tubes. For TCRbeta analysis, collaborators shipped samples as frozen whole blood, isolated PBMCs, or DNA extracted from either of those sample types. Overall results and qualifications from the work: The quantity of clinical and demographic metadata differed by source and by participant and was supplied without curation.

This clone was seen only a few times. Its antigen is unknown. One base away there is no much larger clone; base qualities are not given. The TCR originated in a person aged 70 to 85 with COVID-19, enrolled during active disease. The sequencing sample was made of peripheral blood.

The CDR3 region: CASSQAPRDTHYTDTQYF. The bases are TGCGCCAGCAGCCAAGCCCCCCGGGACACCCACTACACAGATACGCAGTATTTT. The chain uses TRBV4-3 and TRBJ2-3; 6 matching bases give a weak D call of TRBD1. The CDR3 has 18 amino acids, counting the end cysteine and phenylalanine. Only the CDR3 region is kept as DNA, spanning 54 bases read in frame from base 1. The germline ends are 19 bases apart after V is trimmed by 1 base and J by 2 bases. Looking up the germline V gene yields CDR1 LGHNA and CDR2 YSLEER.